Following are 21 T cell receptor beta chains from one sample sequenced in a study of identical twins. TCRdb re-called the 5' RACE reads with MiXCR, one entry per CDR3 protein. The sample contains under 900,000 distinct CDR3 sequences, over 9% of which appear only once. These data are also associated with another study on yellow fever vaccine responses in identical twins.

Sequencing was performed on PBMCs. Source of these receptors: a woman younger than 30 in good health.

The chain carries TRBV7-2 and TRBJ1-2; D is possibly TRBD1 (5 bases). This CDR3 has 15 residues. Germline CDR1 reads SGHTA; CDR2 reads FQGNSA. V lost 5 bases, J lost 3 bases, and 16 bases lay in between. The DNA for the CDR3 is TGTGCCAGCAGCCAATGGTGGCAGGGTGACTATGGCTACACCTTC. Translation gives CASSQWWQGDYGYTF.

V gene TRBV11-2 combines with J gene TRBJ2-7; D gene uncertain. Germline CDR1 reads SGHAT; CDR2 reads FQNNGV. Trimming stripped 5 bases from V and 6 bases from J, with 11 bases between. The CDR3 sequence is 12 residues long. Here the CDR3 DNA reads TGTGCCAGCAGCCGCACGGGCGTCGAGCAGTACTTC. This translates into CASSRTGVEQYF.

Notes on this clonotype: The junction differs from germline at one of its ends, possibly a read error. The chain is built from TRBV11-2 and TRBJ2-2; possibly TRBD1 or TRBD2 for D (5 bases each). The length of the CDR3 is 11 residues. Germline V gives CDR1 SGHAT, CDR2 FQNNGV. CDR3 sequence (DNA): TGTGCCAGCAGCGGCGCCGGGGACCTGTTTTTT. It yields the protein CASSGAGDLFF.

The chain employs TRBV12-5 and TRBJ2-3, with 11 positions matching TRBD2. CDR3 size: 16 residues. CDR1 and CDR2 (germline): LGHNT, FRNRAP. V shed 0 bases, J shed 8 bases, and the junction held 7 bases outside the gene matches. The CDR3 nucleotides are TGTGCTAGTGGTTTGGTAACGACTAGCGGGATAGTTACGCAGTATTTT. As protein: CASGLVTTSGIVTQYF.

This clonotype came up a few times. The chain uses TRBV29-1 and TRBJ2-7; D could derive from TRBD1 or TRBD2 (5 bases each). CDR1 and CDR2 (germline): SQVTM, ANQGSEA. The CDR3 extends over 14 amino acids. V lost 6 bases, J lost 0 bases, and 15 bases lay in between. This CDR3 is CSVKPGRSSYEQYF. DNA for the CDR3: TGCAGCGTCAAGCCGGGACGCAGCTCCTACGAGCAGTACTTC.

This chain connects TRBV20-1 to TRBJ1-6; 7 bases fit TRBD1. With 0 bases clipped from V and 10 bases from J, the junction kept 9 bases outside the gene matches. CDR1 and CDR2 from the germline V gene are DFQATT and SNEGSKA (reference sequence). This CDR3 comprises 15 residues. CDR3 residues: CSARDWTTTGSPLHF. As DNA, the CDR3 is TGCAGTGCTAGAGATTGGACAACGACAGGGTCACCCCTCCACTTT.

In its sample, this clonotype was seen many times. This rearrangement joins TRBV6-4 to TRBJ2-7; D is possibly TRBD1 (5 bases). Germline V gene sequence: CDR1 MRHNA, CDR2 SNTAGT. This CDR3 is built from 12 residues. The V end lost 7 bases, the J end lost 3 bases, and 10 bases lay between the germline ends. As DNA, the CDR3 is TGTGCCAGCATAGAAGGACACTACGAGCAGTACTTC. Translated: CASIEGHYEQYF.

As for this clonotype: This may be a read error, as it is one base from a much larger clone. CDR3 protein: CASCQPPPASGHYEQYV. CDR3 DNA sequence: TGTGCCAGCTGCCAACCCCCTCCGGCTAGCGGGCACTACGAGCAGTACGTC. This sequence joins TRBV3-1 and TRBJ2-7, with TRBD2 matching over 8 bases. This CDR3 region has 17 residues. The germline V gene has CDR1 LGHDT and CDR2 YNNKEL (reference sequence).

This clonotype appeared a few times. The J gene is TRBJ2-5, the V gene TRBV12-3 or TRBV12-4; D might be TRBD2 (5 bases). The ends were cut back, 6 bases at V and 6 bases at J, with 11 bases in the middle. The CDR3 loop spans 12 amino acids. CDR3 sequence (DNA): TGTGCCAGCAGACTCTTCGGGAAGACCCAGTACTTC. Its protein is CASRLFGKTQYF.

The chain carries TRBV20-1 and TRBJ2-7; D not resolved. This CDR3 has 14 amino acids. V lost 4 bases and J 0 bases, leaving 13 bases between the germline ends. Germline CDR1 DFQATT, CDR2 SNEGSKA (reference sequence). The CDR3 reads CSATGPSLSYEQYF. CDR3 DNA sequence: TGCAGTGCTACTGGACCCTCCCTCTCCTACGAGCAGTACTTC.

This clonotype was found many times. The chain has TRBV3-1 and TRBJ1-4; 9 bases line up with TRBD1. Losses at the gene ends were 1 base for V and 7 bases for J; bases not matched to a gene: 4. This CDR3 is built from 15 residues. Looked up from germline, CDR1 is LGHDT and CDR2 is YNNKEL (reference sequence). The DNA of the CDR3 is TGTGCCAGCAGCCAAGTGGGACAGGGACTTGAAAAACTGTTTTTT. Its protein is CASSQVGQGLEKLFF.

There are a few counts of this clonotype. V gene TRBV20-1 combines with J gene TRBJ1-5; TRBD1 matches 8 bases. The germline CDR1 and CDR2 sequences are DFQATT and SNEGSKA (reference sequence). V gave up 6 bases and J gave up 4 bases; unmatched junction bases: 8. The CDR3 runs to 14 residues. The CDR3 region has the DNA TGCAGTGCAGTAACAGGGGGGGATAATCAGCCCCAGCATTTT. The encoded protein is CSAVTGGDNQPQHF.

V usage is TRBV5-1 and J usage is TRBJ2-5; D unresolved. Germline V gene lookup returns CDR1 SGHRS and CDR2 YFSETQ. The CDR3 extends over 15 amino acids. The V end was cut by 0 bases, the J end by 0 bases, with 9 bases between. Written as DNA, the CDR3 is TGCGCCAGCAGCTTGGGCGCGGTGTACCAAGAGACCCAGTACTTC. Amino acid sequence: CASSLGAVYQETQYF.

The chain is built from TRBV6-4 and TRBJ2-1, with D maybe TRBD1 (5 bases). The V gene's germline CDR1 is MRHNA and CDR2 SNTAGT. This CDR3 has 13 amino acids. Deletions cut 8 bases from V and 8 bases from J, with 16 bases between. CDR3 residues: CASGRTLTDEQFF. For the CDR3, the DNA is TGTGCCAGCGGAAGGACACTGACGGATGAGCAGTTCTTC.

This clonotype was detected ten times or more. This chain uses TRBV10-3 with TRBJ2-7; TRBD2 might be the D (6 bases). The germline V and J ends were trimmed by 6 bases and 2 bases, with 11 bases remaining between them. The length of the CDR3 is 13 residues. Germline loops: CDR1 ENHRY, CDR2 SYGVKD. The CDR3 DNA reads TGTGCCATCAGGGCTAGCGTGACCTACGAGCAGTACTTC. It is translated as CAIRASVTYEQYF.

Ten or more counts support this clonotype. V usage is TRBV12-3 or TRBV12-4 and J usage is TRBJ1-2; a possible D gene is TRBD1 (5 bases). This CDR3 comprises 15 residues. The germline V and J ends were trimmed by 7 bases and 3 bases, with 18 bases remaining between them. CDR3 nucleotide sequence: TGTGCCAGCACCTACAGGAGTCAGACCCACTATGGCTACACCTTC. Amino acid sequence: CASTYRSQTHYGYTF.

The V gene is TRBV7-3, the J gene TRBJ2-2; either TRBD1 or TRBD2 may supply D (8 bases each). V was clipped by 5 bases and J by 4 bases, with 20 bases between them. Germline CDR1 reads SGHTA; CDR2 reads FQGTGA. The CDR3 has 17 residues. CDR3 sequence (DNA): TGTGCCAGCAGCCTCCGGGGGGGGACAGGTTCCACCGGGGAGCTGTTTTTT. It encodes CASSLRGGTGSTGELFF.

This clonotype was observed at least ten times. The rearrangement links TRBV4-1 to TRBJ2-1, with D unclear. Germline V lookup: CDR1 MGHRA, CDR2 YSYEKL. The CDR3 runs to 16 residues. Deletions cut 1 base from V and 2 bases from J, with 12 bases between. The DNA of the CDR3 is TGCGCCAGCAGCCAAGTTGGTGGGGTCCCCTACAATGAGCAGTTCTTC. Its translation: CASSQVGGVPYNEQFF.

This clonotype came up a few times. This chain connects TRBV6-1 to TRBJ2-5, with D perhaps matching TRBD2 (5 bases). CDR1 and CDR2 from the germline V gene are MNHNS and SASEGT. CDR3 size: 14 residues. With 6 bases removed from V and 10 bases from J, the gap between germline ends came to 21 bases. The CDR3 DNA follows: TGTGCCAGCAGCCCAGAGGGTAGCGTAGGTAACCAGTACTTC. Residues: CASSPEGSVGNQYF.

The chain has TRBV12-3 or TRBV12-4 and TRBJ1-1, with a tentative D call TRBD1 (6 bases). V lost 6 bases and J 7 bases, leaving 24 bases between the germline ends. This CDR3 region has 16 residues. The CDR3 DNA sequence: TGTGCCAGCAGCCCTCAGGGAAGGGGGAGGATAAATGAAGCTTTCTTT. It codes for CASSPQGRGRINEAFF.

This clonotype was seen only a few times. The genes are TRBV5-1 and TRBJ2-7, with D perhaps matching TRBD1 (6 bases). This CDR3 contains 13 residues. Germline V gene data show CDR1 as SGHRS and CDR2 as YFSETQ. Trimming pared 3 bases from V and 7 bases from J, leaving 14 bases between. This CDR3 reads CASSWDTLGEQYF. CDR3 bases: TGCGCCAGCAGCTGGGACACCCTCGGGGAGCAGTACTTC.